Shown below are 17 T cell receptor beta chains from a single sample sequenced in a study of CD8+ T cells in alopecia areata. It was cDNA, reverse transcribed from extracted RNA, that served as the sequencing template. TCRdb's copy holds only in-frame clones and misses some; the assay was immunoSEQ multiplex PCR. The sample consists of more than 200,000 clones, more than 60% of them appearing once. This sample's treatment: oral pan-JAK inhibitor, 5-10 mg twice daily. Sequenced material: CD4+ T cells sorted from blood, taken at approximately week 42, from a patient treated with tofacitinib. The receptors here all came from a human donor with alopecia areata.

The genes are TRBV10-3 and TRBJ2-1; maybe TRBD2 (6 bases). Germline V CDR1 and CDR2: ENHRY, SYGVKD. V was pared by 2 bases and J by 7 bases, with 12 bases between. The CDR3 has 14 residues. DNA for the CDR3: TGTGCCATCAGTGAGAGGTCAGGAGGGAATGAGCAGTTCTTC. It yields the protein CAISERSGGNEQFF.

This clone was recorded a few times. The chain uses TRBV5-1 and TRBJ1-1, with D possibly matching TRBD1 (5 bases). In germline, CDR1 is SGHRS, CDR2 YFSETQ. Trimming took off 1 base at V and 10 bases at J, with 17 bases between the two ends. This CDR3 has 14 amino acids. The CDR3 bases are TGCGCCAGCAGCTTGACAGGTGTGGACTCTGGAGCTTTCTTT. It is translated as CASSLTGVDSGAFF.

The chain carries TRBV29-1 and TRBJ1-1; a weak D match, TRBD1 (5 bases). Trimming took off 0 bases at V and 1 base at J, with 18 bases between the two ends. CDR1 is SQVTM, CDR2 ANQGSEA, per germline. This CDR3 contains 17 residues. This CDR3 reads CSVEEGVLGPPNTEAFF. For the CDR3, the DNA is TGCAGCGTTGAAGAGGGGGTTCTGGGGCCCCCGAACACTGAAGCTTTCTTT. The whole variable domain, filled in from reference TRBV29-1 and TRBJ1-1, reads SAVISQKPSRDICQRGTSLTIQCQVDSQVTMMFWYRQQPGQSLTLIATANQGSEATYESGFVIDKFPISRPNLTFSTLTVSNMSPEDSSIYLCSVEEGVLGPPNTEAFFGQGTRLTVV.

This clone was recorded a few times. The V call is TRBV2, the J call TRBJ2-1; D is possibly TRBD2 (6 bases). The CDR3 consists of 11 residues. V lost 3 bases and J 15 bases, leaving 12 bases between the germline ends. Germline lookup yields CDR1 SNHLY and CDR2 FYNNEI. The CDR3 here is CASSETSVLFF. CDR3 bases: TGTGCCAGCAGTGAGACTAGTGTTCTGTTCTTC. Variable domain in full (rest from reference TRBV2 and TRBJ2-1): EPEVTQTPSHQVTQMGQEVILRCVPISNHLYFYWYRQILGQKVEFLVSFYNNEISEKSEIFDDQFSVERPDGSNFTLKIRSTKLEDSAMYFCASSETSVLFFGPGTRLTVL.

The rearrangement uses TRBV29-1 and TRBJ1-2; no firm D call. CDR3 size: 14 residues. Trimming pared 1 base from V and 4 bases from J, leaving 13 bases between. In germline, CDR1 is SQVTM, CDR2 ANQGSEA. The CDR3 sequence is CSVEVSGKSYGYTF. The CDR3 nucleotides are TGCAGCGTTGAAGTGTCCGGGAAGAGCTATGGCTACACCTTC. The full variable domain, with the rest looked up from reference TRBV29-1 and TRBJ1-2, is SAVISQKPSRDICQRGTSLTIQCQVDSQVTMMFWYRQQPGQSLTLIATANQGSEATYESGFVIDKFPISRPNLTFSTLTVSNMSPEDSSIYLCSVEVSGKSYGYTFGSGTRLTVV.

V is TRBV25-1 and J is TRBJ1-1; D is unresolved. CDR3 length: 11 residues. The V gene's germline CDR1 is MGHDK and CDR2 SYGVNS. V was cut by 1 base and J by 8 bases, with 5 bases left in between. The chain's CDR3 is CASSELREAFF. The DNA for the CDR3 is TGTGCCAGCAGTGAATTGCGCGAAGCTTTCTTT.

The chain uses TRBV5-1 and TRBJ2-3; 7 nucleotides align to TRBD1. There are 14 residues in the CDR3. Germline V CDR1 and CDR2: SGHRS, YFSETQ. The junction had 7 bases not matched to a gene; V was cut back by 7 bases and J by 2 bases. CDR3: CASWTGQDTDTQYF. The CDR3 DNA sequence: TGCGCCAGCTGGACAGGCCAAGACACAGATACGCAGTATTTT.

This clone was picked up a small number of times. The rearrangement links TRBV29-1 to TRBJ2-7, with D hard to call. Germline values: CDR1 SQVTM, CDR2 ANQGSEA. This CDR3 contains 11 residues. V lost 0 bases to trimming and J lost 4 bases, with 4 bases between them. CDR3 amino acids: CSVEEGYEQYF. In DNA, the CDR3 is TGCAGCGTTGAAGAAGGGTACGAGCAGTACTTC.

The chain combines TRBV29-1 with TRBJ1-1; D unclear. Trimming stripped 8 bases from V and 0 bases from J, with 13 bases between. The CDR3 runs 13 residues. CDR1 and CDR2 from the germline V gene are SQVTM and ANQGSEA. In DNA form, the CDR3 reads TGCAGCACACTAGGCGATTTGAACACTGAAGCTTTCTTT. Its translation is CSTLGDLNTEAFF.

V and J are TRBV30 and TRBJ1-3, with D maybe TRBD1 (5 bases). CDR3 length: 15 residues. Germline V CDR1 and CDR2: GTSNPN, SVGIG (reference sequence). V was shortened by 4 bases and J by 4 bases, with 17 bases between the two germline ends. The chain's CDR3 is CAWTSGNGEGNTIYF. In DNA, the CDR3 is TGTGCCTGGACCTCAGGGAACGGGGAAGGAAACACCATATATTTT.

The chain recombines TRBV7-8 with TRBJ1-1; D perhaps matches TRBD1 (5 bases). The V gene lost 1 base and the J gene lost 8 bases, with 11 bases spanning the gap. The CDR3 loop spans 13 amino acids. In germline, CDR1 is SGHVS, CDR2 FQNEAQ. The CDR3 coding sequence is TGTGCCAGCAGCTTAGGTTGGGGCGGCGAAGCTTTCTTT. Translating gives CASSLGWGGEAFF. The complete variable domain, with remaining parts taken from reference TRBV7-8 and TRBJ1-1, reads GAGVSQSPRYKVAKRGQDVALRCDPISGHVSLFWYQQALGQGPEFLTYFQNEAQLDKSGLPSDRFFAERPEGSVSTLKIQRTQQEDSAVYLCASSLGWGGEAFFGQGTRLTVV.

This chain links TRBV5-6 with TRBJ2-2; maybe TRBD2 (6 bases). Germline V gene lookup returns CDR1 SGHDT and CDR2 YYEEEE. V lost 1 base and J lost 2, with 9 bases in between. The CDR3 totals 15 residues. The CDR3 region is CASSLLGSNTGELFF. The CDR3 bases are TGTGCCAGCAGCTTGCTCGGGAGTAACACCGGGGAGCTGTTTTTT. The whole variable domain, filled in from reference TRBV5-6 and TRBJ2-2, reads DAGVTQSPTHLIKTRGQQVTLRCSPKSGHDTVSWYQQALGQGPQFIFQYYEEEERQRGNFPDRFSGHQFPNYSSELNVNALLLGDSALYLCASSLLGSNTGELFFGEGSRLTVL.

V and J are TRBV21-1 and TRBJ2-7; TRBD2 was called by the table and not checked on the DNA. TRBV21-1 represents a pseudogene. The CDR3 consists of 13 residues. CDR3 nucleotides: TGTGCCAGCAGCCGGACTAGCTCCTACGAGCAGTACTTC. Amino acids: CASSRTSSYEQYF.

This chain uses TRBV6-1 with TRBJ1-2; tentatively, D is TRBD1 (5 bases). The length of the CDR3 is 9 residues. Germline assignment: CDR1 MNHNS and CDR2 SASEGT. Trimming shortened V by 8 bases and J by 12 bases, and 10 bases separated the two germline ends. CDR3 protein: CASGLGDTF. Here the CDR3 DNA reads TGTGCCAGCGGTCTAGGGGACACCTTC.

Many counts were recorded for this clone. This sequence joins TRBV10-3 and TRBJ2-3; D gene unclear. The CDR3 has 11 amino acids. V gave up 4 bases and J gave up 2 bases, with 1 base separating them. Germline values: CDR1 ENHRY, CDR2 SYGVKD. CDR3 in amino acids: CAISVTDTQYF. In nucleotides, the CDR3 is TGTGCCATCAGTGTCACAGATACGCAGTATTTT.

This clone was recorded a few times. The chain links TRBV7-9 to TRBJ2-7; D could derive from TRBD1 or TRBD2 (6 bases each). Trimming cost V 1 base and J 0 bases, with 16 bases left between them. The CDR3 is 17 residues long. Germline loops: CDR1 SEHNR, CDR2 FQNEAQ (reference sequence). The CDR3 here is CASSLVGGGQSSYEQYF. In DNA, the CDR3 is TGTGCCAGCAGCTTAGTAGGTGGGGGGCAGAGCTCCTACGAGCAGTACTTC. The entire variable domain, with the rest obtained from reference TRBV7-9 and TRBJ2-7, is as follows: DTGVSQNPRHKITKRGQNVTFRCDPISEHNRLYWYRQTLGQGPEFLTYFQNEAQLEKSRLLSDRFSAERPKGSFSTLEIQRTEQGDSAMYLCASSLVGGGQSSYEQYFGPGTRLTVT.

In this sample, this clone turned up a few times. CDR3 sequence reads: CASNLVMGNTEAFF. The CDR3, as DNA: TGTGCCAGCAACCTGGTTATGGGGAACACTGAAGCTTTCTTT. This chain connects TRBV7-2 to TRBJ1-1; no clear D. Germline V CDR1 and CDR2: SGHTA, FQGNSA. The CDR3 runs to 14 residues. V gave up 7 bases and J gave up 1 base, with 13 bases separating them. The full variable domain, rest sourced from reference TRBV7-2 and TRBJ1-1, is GAGVSQSPSNKVTEKGKDVELRCDPISGHTALYWYRQSLGQGLEFLIYFQGNSAPDKSGLPSDRFSAERTGGSVSTLTIQRTQQEDSAVYLCASNLVMGNTEAFFGQGTRLTVV.